One sample yielded the 16 T cell receptor beta chains listed below, sequenced in a study of cytotoxic CD8 clonotypes in ibrutinib-treated CLL. The method was immunoSEQ multiplex PCR; TCRdb's version includes in-frame clones alone and lacks a portion of them. This sample has 250,000 to 350,000 clones, with approximately 76% found just once. Sequenced material: PBMCs, taken at disease progression, from a patient treated with ibrutinib. The receptors here all came from a human donor with chronic lymphocytic leukemia.

This clone was observed a single time. V and J are TRBV28 and TRBJ2-6, with D uncertain. The CDR3 has 13 amino acids. The germline V and J ends were trimmed by 3 bases and 6 bases, with 6 bases remaining between them. Germline V gene lookup returns CDR1 MDHEN and CDR2 SYDVKM. CDR3 region: CASSFASANVLTF. The CDR3 DNA is TGTGCCAGCAGTTTCGCCTCGGCCAACGTCCTGACTTTC.

In regard to this clone: This specimen includes other DNA sequences encoding the same CDR3. The J gene is TRBJ2-7, the V gene TRBV7-8; D is uncertain. The CDR3 extends over 15 amino acids. Germline-derived CDR1 and CDR2 are SGHVS and FQNEAQ. With 5 bases removed from V and 4 bases from J, the gap between germline ends came to 18 bases. DNA of the CDR3: TGTGCCAGCAGCCGAGAGGTAGCCGACCGATACGAGCAGTACTTC. This codes for CASSREVADRYEQYF.

This sequence joins TRBV7-3 and TRBJ2-7; TRBD2 agrees at 9 bases. The CDR3 is made up of 13 amino acids. CDR1 is SGHTA and CDR2 is FQGTGA in the germline V gene. The junction had 9 bases not matched to a gene; V was cut back by 5 bases and J by 10 bases. The CDR3 DNA reads as TGTGCCAGCAGCCTCATACGCGGGGGGGACCAGTACTTC. Its translation: CASSLIRGGDQYF.

This clone was detected only a few times. V gene TRBV5-1 combines with J gene TRBJ2-2, with TRBD1 as a possible D gene (6 bases). This CDR3 spans 18 amino acids. Trimming stripped 4 bases from V and 0 bases from J, with 19 bases between. In germline, CDR1 is SGHRS, CDR2 YFSETQ. The CDR3 bases are TGCGCCAGCAGCGAGTCGGGACACCGTAGGCCGAACACCGGGGAGCTGTTTTTT. It codes for CASSESGHRRPNTGELFF.

This clone has only a few counts. The chain is built from TRBV10-3 and TRBJ2-7; the match to TRBD2 covers 9 bases. The CDR3 runs to 14 residues. The V and J ends lost 6 bases and 7 bases, in that order; junction bases with no gene match: 10. Per germline, CDR1 ENHRY and CDR2 SYGVKD. The CDR3 nucleotides are TGTGCCATCAGAGGGGTAGCGGGAGTGTCAGAGCAGTACTTC. This encodes CAIRGVAGVSEQYF.

This chain joins TRBV19 and TRBJ2-3; 11 bases line up with TRBD2. The germline gives CDR1 LNHDA, CDR2 SQIVND (reference sequence). V lost 7 bases to trimming and J lost 5 bases; unmatched junction nucleotides: 8. The CDR3 is 15 residues long. DNA for the CDR3: TGTGCCAGTACCCCACTAGCGGGAGTGGAAGATACGCAGTATTTT. Translation gives CASTPLAGVEDTQYF. The full variable domain, rest sourced from reference TRBV19 and TRBJ2-3, is DGGITQSPKYLFRKEGQNVTLSCEQNLNHDAMYWYRQDPGQGLRLIYYSQIVNDFQKGDIAEGYSVSREKKESFPLTVTSAQKNPTAFYLCASTPLAGVEDTQYFGPGTRLTVL.

The rearrangement links TRBV27 to TRBJ1-1, with 8 bases that match TRBD1. This CDR3 has 14 amino acids. Trimming took 5 bases from V and 4 from J; bases not matched to a gene: 6. Germline assignment: CDR1 MNHEY and CDR2 SMNVEV (reference sequence). Here the CDR3 reads CASSPNRGVTEAFF. For the CDR3, the DNA is TGTGCCAGCAGTCCGAACAGGGGGGTCACTGAAGCTTTCTTT.

The rearrangement uses TRBV5-6 and TRBJ1-1; 7 nucleotides align to TRBD1. Germline lookup yields CDR1 SGHDT and CDR2 YYEEEE. V lost 6 bases, J lost 3 bases, and 14 bases stayed unmatched. The CDR3 is made up of 16 amino acids. The CDR3 is CASTPAGGSADTEAFF. The DNA of the CDR3 is TGTGCCAGCACCCCGGCAGGGGGGAGCGCGGACACTGAAGCTTTCTTT.

The V gene is TRBV2, the J gene TRBJ1-1, with a weak D call TRBD1 (5 bases). V was cut by 3 bases and J by 3 bases, with 14 bases left in between. The CDR3 is 15 amino acids. CDR1 is SNHLY, CDR2 FYNNEI, per germline. The CDR3 DNA is TGTGCCAGCAGTGAGGCCCTTGGAGGGGACACTGAAGCTTTCTTT. Protein sequence: CASSEALGGDTEAFF.

This clone was counted only a few times. The CDR3 here is CASSITGGKWTEAFF. The CDR3 DNA is TGTGCCAGTAGTATAACCGGGGGGAAATGGACTGAAGCTTTCTTT. The V and J genes are TRBV19 and TRBJ1-1; D might be TRBD1 (5 bases). CDR1 and CDR2 (germline): LNHDA, SQIVND (reference sequence). V was pared by 2 bases and J by 5 bases, with 15 bases between. The CDR3 sequence is 15 residues long.

This clone was found once. The chain has TRBV4-1 and TRBJ2-5; TRBD2 matches at 8 bases. J lost 3 bases, V lost 3 bases, and 6 bases had no gene match. Germline V lookup: CDR1 MGHRA, CDR2 YSYEKL. The CDR3 has 15 residues. As DNA, the CDR3 is TGCGCCAGCAGCCAGCCGGGACTAGGTAAAGAGACCCAGTACTTC. It translates to CASSQPGLGKETQYF.

This chain links TRBV7-2 with TRBJ1-5; perhaps TRBD1 as D (6 bases). This CDR3 contains 16 residues. Germline V gene sequence: CDR1 SGHTA, CDR2 FQGNSA. Trimming stripped 4 bases from V and 5 bases from J, with 18 bases between. The CDR3 reads CASSWAGRGSHQPQHF. The CDR3 DNA is TGTGCCAGCAGCTGGGCAGGCAGGGGAAGTCATCAGCCCCAGCATTTT. The whole variable domain, remainder taken from reference TRBV7-2 and TRBJ1-5, is GAGVSQSPSNKVTEKGKDVELRCDPISGHTALYWYRQSLGQGLEFLIYFQGNSAPDKSGLPSDRFSAERTGGSVSTLTIQRTQQEDSAVYLCASSWAGRGSHQPQHFGDGTRLSIL.

The chain employs TRBV7-2 and TRBJ2-2, with D hard to call. CDR1 and CDR2 from the germline V gene are SGHTA and FQGNSA. With 3 bases removed from V and 1 base from J, the gap between germline ends came to 9 bases. The CDR3 runs to 15 residues. The CDR3 loop is CASSFELQNTGELFF. The CDR3 DNA is TGTGCCAGCAGCTTCGAATTGCAGAACACCGGGGAGCTGTTTTTT.

This clone has a handful of counts. This sequence joins TRBV7-2 and TRBJ2-1, with 8 bases identical to TRBD1. CDR1 is SGHTA and CDR2 is FQGNSA in the germline V gene. The CDR3 loop spans 14 amino acids. V lost 1 base and J lost 9; bases outside the gene matches: 5. In nucleotides, the CDR3 is TGTGCCAGCAGCTTAGTCAGGGGGCTAGGTGAGCAGTTCTTC. It yields the protein CASSLVRGLGEQFF. Drawing the rest from reference TRBV7-2 and TRBJ2-1, the complete variable domain is GAGVSQSPSNKVTEKGKDVELRCDPISGHTALYWYRQSLGQGLEFLIYFQGNSAPDKSGLPSDRFSAERTGGSVSTLTIQRTQQEDSAVYLCASSLVRGLGEQFFGPGTRLTVL.

V usage is TRBV7-9 and J usage is TRBJ1-1; no clear D gene. Germline values: CDR1 SEHNR, CDR2 FQNEAQ (reference sequence). This CDR3 is 16 amino acids long. The V end lost 4 bases, the J end lost 7 bases, and 22 bases lay between the germline ends. CDR3 protein: CASSSHPVTGDLEAFF. The DNA of the CDR3 is TGTGCCAGCAGCTCTCATCCCGTCACCGGGGATCTTGAAGCTTTCTTT.

Only a few counts were recorded for this clone. The chain is built from TRBV11-3 and TRBJ1-2; D call uncertain. Trimming stripped 5 bases from V and 3 bases from J, with 13 bases between. The germline V gene has CDR1 SGHNT and CDR2 YENEEA. The CDR3 covers 14 residues. Here the CDR3 reads CASSLFRHHYGYTF. The CDR3 DNA sequence: TGTGCCAGCAGCCTTTTCAGGCATCACTATGGCTACACCTTC.